Presented here are 24 T cell receptor beta chains from one specimen sequenced in a study of CD4 and CD8 cells across lung adenocarcinoma regions. MiXCR, run by TCRdb on the PCR reads, gives a single entry per CDR3 protein. This sample has some 7,000 distinct CDR3 sequences, with around half found just once. The source material was CD8+ T cells from the center of a lung tumor. These receptor sequences come from a male donor with lung adenocarcinoma. The CD4 and CD8 labels of this study may be unreliable.

This clonotype is deemed medium-sized. The V call is TRBV6-1, the J call TRBJ1-2, with 9 bases matching TRBD1. The CDR3 has 15 amino acids. Germline V gene lookup returns CDR1 MNHNS and CDR2 SASEGT. Trimming took 6 bases from V and 6 from J; bases not matched to a gene: 11. CDR3 region: CASRGTGGALHGYTF. The CDR3 DNA follows: TGTGCCAGCAGAGGAACAGGGGGCGCGCTCCATGGCTACACCTTC.

The sample holds a few counts of this clonotype. The genes are TRBV6-1 and TRBJ1-1, with 10 bases lining up with TRBD1. V shed 4 bases, J shed 0 bases, and the junction held 8 bases outside the gene matches. Germline V CDR1 and CDR2: MNHNS, SASEGT. The CDR3 contains 17 residues. This chain's CDR3 is CASSVKGGTGVNTEAFF. In DNA, the CDR3 is TGTGCCAGCAGTGTTAAAGGAGGGACAGGGGTGAACACTGAAGCTTTCTTT.

There are a few counts of this clonotype. The CDR3 DNA is TGTGCCAGCAGCTTAGCTAGCGGGAGGGGTTGGGATACGCAGTATTTT. Its protein is CASSLASGRGWDTQYF. The chain has TRBV7-2 and TRBJ2-3; 11 nucleotides match TRBD2. Germline trimming cut 0 bases from V and 6 bases from J; bases unmatched to any gene: 5. Germline-derived CDR1 and CDR2 are SGHTA and FQGNSA. The CDR3 totals 16 residues.

Concerning this clonotype: One end of the junction is discordant with germline, which a read error may explain. The V call is TRBV25-1, the J call TRBJ2-3; weak D call: TRBD2 (6 bases). Germline CDR1 reads MGHDK; CDR2 reads SYGVNS. This CDR3 spans 16 amino acids. The CDR3 DNA follows: TGTGCCAGCAGGGGATATGGGGGGAGTGGCCCAGATACGCAGTATTTC. Translating gives CASRGYGGSGPDTQYF.

This chain joins TRBV14 and TRBJ2-1; perhaps TRBD1 as D (6 bases). V was pared by 4 bases and J by 6 bases, with 16 bases between. Germline CDR1 and CDR2: SGHDN and FVKESK. The CDR3 length is 15 residues. This chain's CDR3 is CASSLSRQATNEQFF. The CDR3 coding sequence is TGTGCCAGCAGCCTGAGTCGACAGGCGACCAATGAGCAGTTCTTC.

In its sample, this clonotype is hyperexpanded (1% or more). The chain links TRBV6-5 to TRBJ2-6; the D gene could be TRBD1 or TRBD2 (5 bases each). V was clipped by 7 bases and J by 1 base, with 17 bases between them. Germline V gene lookup returns CDR1 MNHEY and CDR2 SVGAGI. This CDR3 is built from 17 residues. The CDR3 loop is CASTGIGVGSGANVLTF. CDR3 DNA: TGTGCCAGCACCGGGATAGGGGTTGGTTCTGGGGCCAACGTCCTGACTTTC.

This clonotype has ten or more counts. V is TRBV6-1 and J is TRBJ2-5; TRBD2 agrees at 12 bases. The V gene's germline CDR1 is MNHNS and CDR2 SASEGT. J gave up 5 bases and V 3 bases, and 7 bases lay outside the gene matches. The CDR3 loop spans 16 amino acids. The CDR3 DNA is TGTGCCAGCAGTGATCTAGCGGGAGGGCCCAGGGAGACCCAGTACTTC. Translated, it gives CASSDLAGGPRETQYF.

This chain uses TRBV6-5 with TRBJ2-1; 9 nucleotides match TRBD2. Germline V CDR1 and CDR2: MNHEY, SVGAGI. CDR3 length equals 13 residues. V lost 2 bases and J lost 9; bases outside the gene matches: 2. CDR3 sequence (DNA): TGTGCCAGCAGTTACGCGGGAGGGGGTGAGCAGTTCTTC. Translation: CASSYAGGGEQFF.

This clonotype is labeled medium-sized. The chain joins TRBV6-1 to TRBJ2-3; 10 bases fit TRBD1. With 7 bases clipped from V and 0 bases from J, the junction kept 10 bases outside the gene matches. The CDR3 consists of 17 residues. Germline V gene data show CDR1 as MNHNS and CDR2 as SASEGT. The CDR3 sequence is CASKRTGGKISTDTQYF. The CDR3 nucleotides are TGTGCCAGCAAACGGACAGGGGGAAAAATTAGCACAGATACGCAGTATTTT.

The chain uses TRBV9 and TRBJ2-1; TRBD2 matches 9 bases. The CDR3 runs 16 residues. Germline values: CDR1 SGDLS, CDR2 YYNGEE. J lost 7 bases, V lost 3 bases, and 11 bases had no gene match. The DNA of the CDR3 is TGTGCCAGCAGCGCGGGACTAGCTCCTATCGGGAATGAGCAGTTCTTC. Its protein is CASSAGLAPIGNEQFF.

The genes are TRBV6-1 and TRBJ2-2; 7 bases agree with TRBD1. Germline V gives CDR1 MNHNS, CDR2 SASEGT. V dropped 6 bases and J dropped 5; count of bases not matched to a gene: 15. The CDR3 extends over 17 amino acids. CDR3 region: CASSGRRGGVRTGELFF. In DNA, the CDR3 is TGTGCCAGCAGCGGCCGGAGAGGGGGCGTGCGAACCGGGGAGCTGTTTTTT.

The chain uses TRBV4-2 and TRBJ2-5, with D uncertain. V gave up 0 bases and J gave up 11 bases, with 13 bases separating them. Germline CDR1 is LGHNA and CDR2 is YNFKEQ. There are 13 residues in the CDR3. This CDR3 is CASSQDPIDEQYF. CDR3 nucleotides: TGTGCCAGCAGCCAAGACCCAATAGATGAGCAGTACTTC.

This clonotype is judged medium-sized (0.01 to 0.1%). The chain joins TRBV6-1 to TRBJ2-1, with TRBD1 as a possible D gene (5 bases). V dropped 7 bases and J dropped 0 bases, with 10 bases sitting between them. The CDR3 has 14 residues. Germline-derived CDR1 and CDR2 are MNHNS and SASEGT. The DNA of the CDR3 is TGTGCCAGCACCCGACAGAGCTCCTACAATGAGCAGTTCTTC. Its protein product is CASTRQSSYNEQFF.

This clonotype is labeled as medium-sized. This chain links TRBV6-1 with TRBJ2-7, with 9 nucleotides matching TRBD2. Germline-derived CDR1 and CDR2 are MNHNS and SASEGT. Germline trimming cut 9 bases from V and 0 bases from J; bases unmatched to any gene: 3. CDR3 size: 13 residues. The CDR3 nucleotides are TGTGCCAGTTGGACTAGCGCCTCCTACGAGCAGTACTTC. It yields the protein CASWTSASYEQYF.

In its sample, this clonotype ranks as medium-sized. The CDR3: CASRALAGVFPEQFF. Here the CDR3 DNA reads TGCGCCAGCAGAGCACTAGCGGGAGTTTTTCCTGAGCAGTTCTTC. The J gene is TRBJ2-1, the V gene TRBV10-2, with TRBD2 matching over 11 bases. The trim removed 6 bases at V and 9 bases at J, leaving 10 bases unmatched. Germline loops: CDR1 WSHSY, CDR2 SAAADI. This CDR3 region has 15 residues.

On this clonotype: One end of the junction is discordant with germline, which a read error may explain. The V gene is TRBV27, the J gene TRBJ2-3; maybe TRBD2 (6 bases). Looked up from germline, CDR1 is MNHEY and CDR2 is SMNVEV (reference sequence). CDR3 length: 17 residues. The CDR3 nucleotides are TGTGCCAGCAGTGTGGGGACTGGGGGACCTAGCACAGAGACGCAGTATTTT. It specifies CASSVGTGGPSTETQYF.

A single count supports this clonotype. V is TRBV6-1 and J is TRBJ2-3, with D unclear. The DNA end is a closer match to TRBJ2-1, so the J assignment may be wrong. Germline loops: CDR1 MNHNS, CDR2 SASEGT. The CDR3 has 14 amino acids. The DNA of the CDR3 is TGTCCCGGCCGACGGGCTGTGAGCACCGATACGCAGTTCTTC. Amino acids: CPGRRAVSTDTQFF.

The V gene is TRBV27, the J gene TRBJ2-2, with 7 bases lining up with TRBD1. The J call is in doubt because the DNA end fits TRBJ2-3 better. Germline V CDR1 and CDR2: MNHEY, SMNVEV (reference sequence). This CDR3 contains 16 residues. This chain's CDR3 is CASSLGRWPDTGEQYF. CDR3 coding DNA: TGTGCCAGCAGTTTAGGCCGTTGGCCGGACACAGGGGAGCAGTATTTT.

The chain employs TRBV7-9 and TRBJ2-5; 7 bases match TRBD1. This CDR3 has 14 residues. The J segment lost 2 bases and the V segment lost 4 bases, leaving 4 bases of the junction unmatched. Germline assignment: CDR1 SEHNR and CDR2 FQNEAQ (reference sequence). The CDR3 protein is CASSSTGWQETQYF. CDR3 DNA: TGTGCCAGCAGCTCGACAGGGTGGCAAGAGACCCAGTACTTC.

The gene calls are TRBV12-3 or TRBV12-4 and TRBJ2-1; possible D gene TRBD2, 6 bases. Trimming pared 5 bases from V and 0 bases from J, leaving 14 bases between. CDR3 length: 16 amino acids. The CDR3 here is CASSSFSGLSYNEQFF. The DNA of the CDR3 is TGTGCCAGCAGTAGCTTTAGCGGCCTCTCCTACAATGAGCAGTTCTTC.

As for this clonotype: With a much larger clone just one base away, this may be a read error. Because the CDR3 is missing its conserved closing phenylalanine or tryptophan, this is likely a read error. The chain has TRBV10-2 and TRBJ2-1, with TRBD2 as a possible D gene (6 bases). The length of the CDR3 is 14 residues. Between the trimmed V and J ends, which lost 6 bases and 0 bases, there was a span of 9 bases. Looked up from germline, CDR1 is WSHSY and CDR2 is SAAADI. CDR3 nucleotide sequence: TGCGCCAGCAGGACTAGGAACTCCTACAATGAGCAGTTCCTC. It translates to CASRTRNSYNEQFL.

A note on this clonotype: A read error may produce the germline difference seen at one junction end. This chain uses TRBV6-1 with TRBJ2-4; TRBD2 matches at 8 bases. This CDR3 comprises 15 residues. CDR1 MNHNS and CDR2 SASEGT come from the germline V gene. CDR3 region: CASGEGRGAKDTQYF. The CDR3 DNA sequence: TGTGCCAGCGGTGAGGGGCGGGGGGCCAAAGATACGCAGTATTTC.

This sequence joins TRBV6-4 and TRBJ2-5; tentatively, D is TRBD2 (6 bases). This CDR3 has 15 residues. Germline values: CDR1 MRHNA, CDR2 SNTAGT. With 0 bases removed from V and 11 bases from J, the gap between germline ends came to 19 bases. The CDR3: CASSDSSGEGNEQYF. CDR3 bases: TGTGCCAGCAGTGACTCTAGCGGAGAGGGCAATGAGCAGTACTTC.

CDR3 bases: TGTGCCAGCTCCACCGGGGGACTAGCGGGAGACACAGATACGCAGTATTTT. It yields the protein CASSTGGLAGDTDTQYF. The V gene is TRBV6-1, the J gene TRBJ2-3; 14 bases line up with TRBD2. The germline CDR1 and CDR2 sequences are MNHNS and SASEGT. The length of the CDR3 is 17 residues. Germline trimming cut 8 bases from V and 2 bases from J; bases unmatched to any gene: 9.